A selection of T cell receptor beta chains follows, all from one sample in a study of identifying expanded T cells in peripheral blood. Generated by immunoSEQ multiplex PCR, the TCRdb table keeps only in-frame clones and is missing some. The sample lists tens of thousands of clones; 88% were seen once. Material: blood. The receptors stem from a person aged 18 to 70 in good health. Each CDR3 is given with its conserved first and last residue. Each record gives: V gene, D gene, J gene, clone size, CDR3 protein, CDR3 DNA. A D gene is named only where the DNA matches it firmly. Only some rows state a clone size, as once, few, many or a class for expanded clones.

V gene: TRBV27
D gene: TRBD1
J gene: TRBJ1-2
clone size: once
CDR3 protein: CASKPGQGSGYTF
CDR3 DNA: TGTGCCAGCAAACCGGGACAGGGGAGTGGCTACACCTTC

V gene: TRBV18
D gene: .
J gene: TRBJ2-3
clone size: .
CDR3 protein: CASSLTTDTDTQYF
CDR3 DNA: TGTGCCAGCTCACTAACGACAGACACAGATACGCAGTATTTT

V gene: TRBV14
D gene: TRBD2
J gene: TRBJ2-1
clone size: .
CDR3 protein: CATSTGGGNNEQFF
CDR3 DNA: TGTGCCACCTCGACGGGGGGGGGAAACAATGAGCAGTTCTTC

V gene: TRBV5-1
D gene: TRBD1
J gene: TRBJ1-2
clone size: .
CDR3 protein: CASSLGQGDGYTF
CDR3 DNA: TGCGCCAGCAGCTTGGGGCAGGGGGATGGCTACACCTTC

V gene: TRBV7-2
D gene: TRBD1
J gene: TRBJ2-5
clone size: .
CDR3 protein: CASSLTGGHQETQYF
CDR3 DNA: TGTGCCAGCAGCCTAACAGGGGGGCACCAAGAGACCCAGTACTTC

V gene: TRBV11-2
D gene: .
J gene: TRBJ2-7
clone size: .
CDR3 protein: CASSLVVGAGEQYF
CDR3 DNA: TGTGCCAGCAGCTTAGTGGTGGGAGCTGGCGAGCAGTACTTC

V gene: TRBV10-3
D gene: .
J gene: TRBJ2-7
clone size: .
CDR3 protein: CAISVQQSDEQYF
CDR3 DNA: TGTGCCATCAGTGTCCAACAGTCCGACGAGCAGTACTTC

V gene: TRBV6-5
D gene: TRBD1
J gene: TRBJ1-2
clone size: .
CDR3 protein: CASSYGDRDGYGYTF
CDR3 DNA: TGTGCCAGCAGTTACGGGGACAGGGACGGATATGGCTACACCTTC

V gene: TRBV15
D gene: .
J gene: TRBJ2-1
clone size: .
CDR3 protein: CATSRIPREDNEQFF
CDR3 DNA: TGTGCCACCAGCAGAATCCCGCGAGAAGACAATGAGCAGTTCTTC

V gene: TRBV6-5
D gene: TRBD2
J gene: TRBJ2-3
clone size: once
CDR3 protein: CASSYSRAGGVDTQYF
CDR3 DNA: TGTGCCAGCAGTTACTCAAGAGCGGGAGGGGTAGATACGCAGTATTTT

V gene: TRBV7-9
D gene: .
J gene: TRBJ2-7
clone size: .
CDR3 protein: CASSAPGAGHEQYF
CDR3 DNA: TGTGCCAGCAGCGCCCCCGGCGCGGGTCACGAGCAGTACTTC

V gene: TRBV2
D gene: TRBD2
J gene: TRBJ2-7
clone size: .
CDR3 protein: CASSDTSGTWQYF
CDR3 DNA: TGTGCCAGCAGTGATACTAGCGGGACCTGGCAGTACTTC

V gene: TRBV19
D gene: .
J gene: TRBJ1-5
clone size: .
CDR3 protein: CASSIIGPSNQPQHF
CDR3 DNA: TGTGCCAGTAGTATAATCGGCCCTAGCAATCAGCCCCAGCATTTT

V gene: TRBV7-3
D gene: TRBD1
J gene: TRBJ2-1
clone size: .
CDR3 protein: CASSSTGTGVNEQFF
CDR3 DNA: TGTGCCAGCAGCTCTACCGGGACAGGGGTCAATGAGCAGTTCTTC

V gene: TRBV11-3
D gene: .
J gene: TRBJ1-2
clone size: .
CDR3 protein: CASSFLRTGQKEYGYTF
CDR3 DNA: TGTGCCAGCAGCTTCCTCAGGACGGGTCAGAAGGAATATGGCTACACCTTC

V gene: TRBV25-1
D gene: .
J gene: TRBJ2-4
clone size: .
CDR3 protein: CASSHAGLAKNIQYF
CDR3 DNA: TGTGCCAGCAGTCATGCGGGACTAGCCAAAAACATTCAGTACTTC

V gene: TRBV9
D gene: .
J gene: TRBJ1-4
clone size: once
CDR3 protein: CASSVATGALNEKLFF
CDR3 DNA: TGTGCCAGCAGCGTAGCTACGGGGGCCTTGAATGAAAAACTGTTTTTT

V gene: TRBV12-5
D gene: TRBD1
J gene: TRBJ1-2
clone size: .
CDR3 protein: CASGSALSTGHYGYTF
CDR3 DNA: TGTGCTAGTGGTTCGGCCCTATCGACAGGGCACTATGGCTACACCTTC

V gene: TRBV19
D gene: .
J gene: TRBJ2-2
clone size: few
CDR3 protein: CASSIIARGTGELFF
CDR3 DNA: TGTGCCAGTAGTATCATCGCGAGGGGGACCGGGGAGCTGTTTTTT

V gene: TRBV7-3
D gene: TRBD1
J gene: TRBJ2-1
clone size: .
CDR3 protein: CASSLIAGGNEQFF
CDR3 DNA: TGTGCCAGCAGCTTAATCGCAGGGGGCAATGAGCAGTTCTTC

V gene: TRBV18
D gene: .
J gene: TRBJ2-7
clone size: .
CDR3 protein: CASSPPQGSREQYF
CDR3 DNA: TGTGCCAGCTCACCACCGCAGGGTTCTCGTGAGCAGTACTTC

V gene: TRBV6-6
D gene: TRBD2
J gene: TRBJ2-1
clone size: .
CDR3 protein: CASSYSLAEQFF
CDR3 DNA: TGTGCCAGCAGTTACTCACTAGCGGAGCAGTTCTTC

V gene: TRBV18
D gene: TRBD2
J gene: TRBJ2-7
clone size: .
CDR3 protein: CASSPGTSGSAYEQYF
CDR3 DNA: TGTGCCAGCTCACCAGGGACTAGCGGGTCCGCCTACGAGCAGTACTTC

V gene: TRBV30
D gene: .
J gene: TRBJ2-5
clone size: .
CDR3 protein: CAWSAGLSGETQYF
CDR3 DNA: TGTGCCTGGAGCGCTGGACTATCCGGAGAGACCCAGTACTTC

V gene: TRBV7-9
D gene: .
J gene: TRBJ1-5
clone size: .
CDR3 protein: CASSHDNGQPQHF
CDR3 DNA: TGTGCCAGCAGCCACGACAATGGTCAGCCCCAGCATTTT

V gene: TRBV7-8
D gene: .
J gene: TRBJ2-3
clone size: .
CDR3 protein: CASSLASTDTQYF
CDR3 DNA: TGTGCCAGCAGCCTGGCTAGCACAGATACGCAGTATTTT

V gene: TRBV18
D gene: .
J gene: TRBJ1-6
clone size: once
CDR3 protein: CASSPTYNSPLHF
CDR3 DNA: TGTGCCAGCTCACCAACCTATAATTCACCCCTCCACTTT

V gene: TRBV2
D gene: .
J gene: TRBJ2-2
clone size: once
CDR3 protein: CASSETVTTGELFF
CDR3 DNA: TGTGCCAGCAGTGAAACAGTTACTACCGGGGAGCTGTTTTTT

V gene: TRBV20-1
D gene: .
J gene: TRBJ1-2
clone size: .
CDR3 protein: CSASYGYTF
CDR3 DNA: TGCAGTGCTAGCTATGGCTACACCTTC

V gene: TRBV7-2
D gene: .
J gene: TRBJ1-1
clone size: .
CDR3 protein: CASSSRIRGRNTEAFF
CDR3 DNA: TGTGCCAGCAGCTCCCGTATCCGGGGGCGGAACACTGAAGCTTTCTTT

V gene: TRBV4-1
D gene: TRBD1
J gene: TRBJ1-1
clone size: medium-sized
CDR3 protein: CASSLIFGQGTEAFF
CDR3 DNA: TGCGCCAGCAGCCTCATCTTCGGACAGGGAACTGAAGCTTTCTTT

V gene: TRBV19
D gene: TRBD1
J gene: TRBJ2-6
clone size: .
CDR3 protein: CASSIGTGLSGANVLTF
CDR3 DNA: TGTGCCAGTAGTATCGGGACAGGACTCTCTGGGGCCAACGTCCTGACTTTC

V gene: TRBV10-2
D gene: TRBD1
J gene: TRBJ1-1
clone size: .
CDR3 protein: CASSEALRGRGNTEAFF
CDR3 DNA: TGCGCCAGCAGTGAGGCCCTCAGGGGGCGGGGGAACACTGAAGCTTTCTTT

V gene: TRBV11-2
D gene: .
J gene: TRBJ2-3
clone size: .
CDR3 protein: CASSLLFTDTQYF
CDR3 DNA: TGTGCCAGCAGCTTACTGTTCACAGATACGCAGTATTTT

V gene: TRBV5-5
D gene: .
J gene: TRBJ1-1
clone size: once
CDR3 protein: CASSPSTANTEAFF
CDR3 DNA: TGTGCCAGCAGCCCATCGACAGCGAACACTGAAGCTTTCTTT

V gene: TRBV30
D gene: .
J gene: TRBJ1-5
clone size: .
CDR3 protein: CAWSEKRRDQPQHF
CDR3 DNA: TGTGCCTGGAGTGAAAAAAGGAGAGATCAGCCCCAGCATTTT

V gene: TRBV10-3
D gene: .
J gene: TRBJ2-5
clone size: .
CDR3 protein: CAISESGGETQYF
CDR3 DNA: TGTGCCATCAGTGAGTCAGGGGGAGAGACCCAGTACTTC

V gene: TRBV9
D gene: .
J gene: TRBJ1-2
clone size: .
CDR3 protein: CASSVGGRADGYTF
CDR3 DNA: TGTGCCAGCAGCGTAGGGGGCAGGGCTGATGGCTACACCTTC

V gene: TRBV4-1
D gene: .
J gene: TRBJ1-1
clone size: .
CDR3 protein: CASSQERRKGRYEAFF
CDR3 DNA: TGCGCCAGCAGCCAAGAAAGGCGGAAGGGGAGGTACGAAGCTTTCTTT

V gene: TRBV5-1
D gene: .
J gene: TRBJ1-5
clone size: .
CDR3 protein: CASSSDGITYQPQHF
CDR3 DNA: TGCGCCAGCAGCTCGGACGGAATAACTTATCAGCCCCAGCATTTT